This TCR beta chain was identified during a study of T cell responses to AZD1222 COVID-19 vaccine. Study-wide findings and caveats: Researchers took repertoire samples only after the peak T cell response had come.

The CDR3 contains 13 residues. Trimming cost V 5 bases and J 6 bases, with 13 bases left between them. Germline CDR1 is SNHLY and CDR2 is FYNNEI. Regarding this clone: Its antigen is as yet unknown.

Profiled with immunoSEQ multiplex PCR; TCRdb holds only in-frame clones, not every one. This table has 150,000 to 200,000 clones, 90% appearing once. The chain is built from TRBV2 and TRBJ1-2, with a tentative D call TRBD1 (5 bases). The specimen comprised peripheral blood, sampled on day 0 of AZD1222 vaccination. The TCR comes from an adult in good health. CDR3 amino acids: CASSRQGGDGYTF. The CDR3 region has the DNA TGTGCCAGCAGTCGGCAGGGAGGGGATGGCTACACCTTC.